This TCR beta chain was profiled in a study of Ad26.COV2.S vaccination and SARS-CoV-2 variants. Across the whole study: Intramuscular Ad26.COV2.S at 5x10^10 or 1x10^11 viral particles. Whole-study results and caveats: Placebo recipients trailed vaccine recipients in spike-specific TCR breadth. Assessments of TCR breadth and depth may have underestimated the total T cell responses.

Treatment: roughly 20 received Ad26.COV2.S at low or high dose, single or two shots; 5 received placebo; per-sample allocation not given. Collection of samples fell on day 63 after the first vaccine or placebo injection. Immunization relied on an Ad26 vector, which expressed Wuhan-strain SARS-CoV-2 spike. Data came from immunoSEQ multiplex PCR; TCRdb stores just in-frame clones and leaves some out. The table shows roughly 250,000 clones, with roughly 89% occurring only once. Germline-derived CDR1 and CDR2 are SGHTA and FQGTGA. This CDR3 has 14 residues. The ends were cut back, 2 bases at V and 5 bases at J, with 11 bases in the middle. As for this clone: Its antigen is as yet unknown.

The chain employs TRBV7-3 and TRBJ2-3; D gene uncertain. The material sequenced was peripheral blood, taken in a trial of Ad26.COV2.S vaccine versus placebo. The sequence was collected from a person aged 18-65 years who received the Ad26.COV2.S COVID-19 vaccine or a placebo. The CDR3 DNA reads TGTGCCAGCAGCTTAGTCGGTTGGGGAGATACGCAGTATTTT. The encoded protein is CASSLVGWGDTQYF.